This T cell receptor (beta chain) was sequenced in a study of T-cell memory formation after mild COVID-19. About the study: Clusters were largely donor specific.

The study, taken as a whole, reports: The study detected some responding clones in pre-infection memory, suggesting cross-reactive memory joined. Nothing showed for sure that second-wave clones peaking on day 37 were SARS-CoV-2 specific.

Turning to this clonotype: What it binds is unknown.

TCRdb re-called the 5' RACE reads with MiXCR, one entry per CDR3 protein. The sample includes roughly 190,000 distinct CDR3 sequences, roughly 27% seen only once; the top ten take more than 9.5%. The sample taken for sequencing was PBMCs or a T cell subset sorted from them (not recorded which). This sequence was found in an adult woman who had mild COVID-19 (a few samples of this study predate the infection). Cell type and time point are not known.

CDR3 DNA: TGTGCCAGCAGCCATTGGGCTCCCAGAGATACGCAGTATTTT. As protein: CASSHWAPRDTQYF. The V call is TRBV13, the J call TRBJ2-3; no firm D call. The CDR3 has 14 residues. Trimming removed 5 bases at V and 5 bases at J, with 14 bases between. CDR1 and CDR2 from the germline V gene are PRHDT and FYEKMQ (reference sequence).